Presented here are 20 T cell receptor beta chains from one specimen sequenced in a study of blood T cell repertoires in COVID-19 (TCRdb year 2020). The method behind the library was the immunoSEQ multiplex PCR assay. TCRdb provides this immuneACCESS table in a form limited to in-frame rearrangements. Some clones are lacking; in checked studies, under half of them reflect an unresolved V gene, and why the rest are absent is not known. Recorded for this sample are 130,000 to 150,000 clones; about four fifths of them occurred a single time. Clones ranked in the top ten supply approximately 6.5% of the sample. Specimen: peripheral blood. Receptor source: a human donor in a cohort sampled during active COVID-19.

The genes are TRBV19 and TRBJ2-3; D is possibly TRBD2 (7 bases). The CDR3 loop spans 15 amino acids. V lost 10 bases to trimming and J lost 2 bases, with 19 bases between them. Per the germline V gene, CDR1 is LNHDA and CDR2 is SQIVND (reference sequence). CDR3 nucleotides: TGTGCCACTAACTGGGGGGGGCTTTCCACAGATACGCAGTATTTT. This codes for CATNWGGLSTDTQYF.

The rearrangement joins TRBV6-5 to TRBJ2-1, with D perhaps matching TRBD1 (6 bases). V dropped 5 bases and J dropped 3 bases, with 11 bases sitting between them. Germline V lookup: CDR1 MNHEY, CDR2 SVGAGI. The CDR3 is 14 amino acids. CDR3 amino acids: CASSRDMGYNEQFF. The CDR3 region has the DNA TGTGCCAGCAGTCGGGACATGGGCTACAATGAGCAGTTCTTC.

This clone showed up just a few times. V is TRBV12-3 or TRBV12-4 and J is TRBJ2-2, with TRBD1 matching 7 bases. The CDR3 runs 12 residues. With 6 bases clipped from V and 6 bases from J, the junction kept 1 base outside the gene matches. CDR3 coding DNA: TGTGCCAGCAGGACAGGGCCCGGGGAGCTGTTTTTT. Encoded protein: CASRTGPGELFF.

The genes are TRBV6-5 and TRBJ1-1; possible D gene TRBD1, 6 bases. V lost 8 bases and J lost 0, with 10 bases in between. The CDR3 is made up of 13 amino acids. Germline CDR1 reads MNHEY; CDR2 reads SVGAGI. CDR3 coding DNA: TGTGCCAGCTTTGGACAGTTGAACACTGAAGCTTTCTTT. Protein sequence: CASFGQLNTEAFF.

This chain connects TRBV5-4 to TRBJ1-2; D unresolved. Trimming cost V 2 bases and J 0 bases, with 5 bases left between them. Germline-derived CDR1 and CDR2 are SGHNT and YYREEE (reference sequence). The length of the CDR3 is 13 residues. The CDR3 bases are TGTGCCAGCAGCTTCCTAGCTAACTATGGCTACACCTTC. It is translated as CASSFLANYGYTF.

This chain joins TRBV6-6 and TRBJ2-6; 7 positions match TRBD2. The CDR3 is 16 amino acids. In germline, CDR1 is MNHNY, CDR2 SVGAGI (reference sequence). V lost 5 bases to trimming and J lost 1 base; unmatched junction nucleotides: 5. The DNA for the CDR3 is TGTGCCAGCAGTCGAATGGGAGGGTCTGGGGCCAACGTCCTGACTTTC. This translates into CASSRMGGSGANVLTF.

This clone was observed a single time. This chain links TRBV6-2 or TRBV6-3 with TRBJ1-4; D is unclear. This CDR3 contains 13 residues. The ends were cut back, 5 bases at V and 8 bases at J, with 12 bases in the middle. CDR1 is MNHEY and CDR2 is SVGEGT in the germline V gene. The CDR3 loop reads CASSRRGVEKLFF. The CDR3 DNA sequence: TGTGCCAGCAGTCGCCGAGGAGTGGAAAAACTGTTTTTT.

This sequence joins TRBV18 and TRBJ2-7; 10 positions agree with TRBD1. The germline gives CDR1 KGHSH, CDR2 LQKENI. The V gene end was trimmed by 6 bases and the J gene end by 3 bases; junction bases not matched to a gene: 5. The CDR3 spans 14 residues. In nucleotides, the CDR3 is TGTGCCAGCTCTACGGGACAGGGGCTCTACGAGCAGTACTTC. As protein: CASSTGQGLYEQYF.

The rearrangement joins TRBV7-3 to TRBJ2-2; possible D gene TRBD1, 6 bases. From germline, CDR1 is SGHTA and CDR2 FQGTGA. V lost 5 bases and J lost 3, with 10 bases in between. CDR3 size: 14 residues. The CDR3 DNA reads as TGTGCCAGCAGCCAGGGGCGGGACACCGGGGAGCTGTTTTTT. The encoded protein is CASSQGRDTGELFF.

The J gene is TRBJ1-1, the V gene TRBV6-5; the D gene is possibly TRBD1 (5 bases). V lost 6 bases, J lost 3 bases, and 14 bases lay in between. Germline lookup yields CDR1 MNHEY and CDR2 SVGAGI. This CDR3 region has 14 residues. The CDR3 DNA reads as TGTGCCAGCAGGCGGGACGTTGGGGACACTGAAGCTTTCTTT. This translates into CASRRDVGDTEAFF.

The V gene is TRBV28, the J gene TRBJ1-2; D perhaps matches TRBD1 (5 bases). The germline gives CDR1 MDHEN, CDR2 SYDVKM. The CDR3 length is 15 residues. Trimming stripped 3 bases from V and 7 bases from J, with 18 bases between. The CDR3 bases are TGTGCCAGCAGTTTGAGCCTCCCCAGGGTGGGTGGCTACACCTTC. Its protein product is CASSLSLPRVGGYTF.

The chain uses TRBV5-1 and TRBJ2-2; 8 nucleotides match TRBD1. The germline V gene encodes CDR1 SGHRS and CDR2 YFSETQ. This CDR3 contains 15 residues. V shed 4 bases and J 5 bases; nucleotides not matched to a gene: 7. The CDR3 DNA sequence: TGCGCCAGCAGCAAGGACAGGGCACATACCGGGGAGCTGTTTTTT. Protein product: CASSKDRAHTGELFF.

The chain links TRBV7-6 to TRBJ2-3; 7 bases align to TRBD1. The CDR3 covers 16 residues. CDR1 and CDR2 from the germline V gene are SGHVS and FNYEAQ. V shed 1 base, J shed 3 bases, and the junction held 7 bases outside the gene matches. CDR3 region: CASSLDPGGSTDTQYF. The CDR3 nucleotides read TGTGCCAGCAGCTTAGATCCAGGGGGTAGTACAGATACGCAGTATTTT.

The V call is TRBV7-6, the J call TRBJ2-5; D remains unclear. The V and J ends lost 1 base and 0 bases respectively, with 6 bases between them. CDR3 length: 14 residues. Germline lookup yields CDR1 SGHVS and CDR2 FNYEAQ. CDR3 bases: TGTGCCAGCAGCTTAGGGCAGGACCAAGAGACCCAGTACTTC. It yields the protein CASSLGQDQETQYF.

This clone appeared a single time. The V and J genes are TRBV19 and TRBJ2-1; D might be TRBD2 (7 bases). The germline gives CDR1 LNHDA, CDR2 SQIVND (reference sequence). Between the trimmed V and J ends, which lost 8 bases and 8 bases, there was a span of 25 bases. CDR3 length: 16 residues. This chain's CDR3 is CASGPRGALGQYEQFF. CDR3 DNA: TGTGCCAGTGGGCCTCGGGGGGCGCTCGGACAATATGAGCAGTTCTTC.

The gene calls are TRBV5-4 and TRBJ1-1; no clear D gene. V lost 3 bases, J lost 2 bases, and 14 bases lay in between. Germline loops: CDR1 SGHNT, CDR2 YYREEE (reference sequence). The CDR3 length is 15 residues. The CDR3 nucleotides read TGTGCCAGCAGCTCTGTCGGGTATCGAAACACTGAAGCTTTCTTT. Amino acids: CASSSVGYRNTEAFF.

This chain uses TRBV15 with TRBJ2-2, with 7 bases matching TRBD2. The ends lost 0 bases at V and 3 bases at J; junction bases unmatched: 4. The CDR3 spans 16 residues. From germline, CDR1 is LNHNV and CDR2 YYDKDF (reference sequence). CDR3 amino acids: CATSRDVSGYTGELFF. The CDR3 nucleotides read TGTGCCACCAGCAGAGATGTTAGCGGGTACACCGGGGAGCTGTTTTTT.

This clone has only a few counts. This rearrangement joins TRBV30 to TRBJ2-2, with TRBD2 matching over 8 bases. The CDR3 loop spans 14 amino acids. The V segment lost 8 bases and the J segment 2 bases; nucleotides outside the gene matches: 7. CDR1 is GTSNPN, CDR2 SVGIG, per germline (reference sequence). The CDR3 DNA reads TGTGCCCGCACTAGCGGCTTTAACACCGGGGAGCTGTTTTTT. Translating gives CARTSGFNTGELFF.

This chain joins TRBV7-6 and TRBJ2-3; 7 nucleotides align to TRBD2. CDR1 is SGHVS and CDR2 is FNYEAQ in the germline V gene. With 1 base clipped from V and 0 bases from J, the junction kept 1 base outside the gene matches. The CDR3 consists of 15 residues. The CDR3 protein is CASSLDGGSTDTQYF. The DNA for the CDR3 is TGTGCCAGCAGCTTAGACGGGGGGAGCACAGATACGCAGTATTTT.

Judged by abundance, this clone is medium-sized. This sequence joins TRBV24-1 and TRBJ1-5; perhaps TRBD1 as D (5 bases). The V and J ends lost 8 bases and 0 bases respectively, with 25 bases between them. The CDR3 loop spans 19 amino acids. The germline gives CDR1 KGHDR, CDR2 SFDVKD. The CDR3 sequence: CATIDPATDGHYSNQPQHF. DNA of the CDR3: TGTGCCACCATAGATCCAGCGACAGACGGACACTATAGCAATCAGCCCCAGCATTTT.